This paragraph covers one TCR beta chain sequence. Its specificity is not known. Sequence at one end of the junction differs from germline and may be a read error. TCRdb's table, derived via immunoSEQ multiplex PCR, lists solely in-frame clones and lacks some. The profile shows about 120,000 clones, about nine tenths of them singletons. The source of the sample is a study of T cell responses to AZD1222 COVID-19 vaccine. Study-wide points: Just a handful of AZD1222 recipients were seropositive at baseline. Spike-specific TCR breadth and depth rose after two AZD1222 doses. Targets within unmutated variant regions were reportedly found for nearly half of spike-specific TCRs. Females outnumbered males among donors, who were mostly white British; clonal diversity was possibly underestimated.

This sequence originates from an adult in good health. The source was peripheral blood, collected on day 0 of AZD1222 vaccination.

DNA of the CDR3: TGCGCATCAGGGGGCTTTAATGAAAAACTGTTTTTT. Its protein is CASGGFNEKLFF. The chain carries TRBV19 and TRBJ1-4; 8 bases match TRBD1. Per the germline V gene, CDR1 is LNHDA and CDR2 is SQIVND (reference sequence). The CDR3 has 12 amino acids.